This T cell receptor (beta chain) was identified during a study of T cell changes during pregnancy in multiple sclerosis. This table comes from immunoSEQ multiplex PCR, and its TCRdb copy is limited to in-frame clones, with some not included. This sample has around 71,000 clones, with around nine tenths found just once. Trimming took off 0 bases at V and 4 bases at J, with 7 bases between the two ends. Germline values: CDR1 GTSNPN, CDR2 SVGIG (reference sequence). The CDR3 runs to 12 residues. The TCR comes from a female donor with multiple sclerosis, enrolled in a pregnancy study. The chain employs TRBV30 and TRBJ2-7; D is ambiguous. The material sequenced was peripheral blood, taken in the third trimester of pregnancy. The CDR3 DNA reads TGTGCCTGGAGTGTATCGAGGTACGAGCAGTACTTC. This encodes CAWSVSRYEQYF.